This TCR beta chain was identified during a study of blood T cell repertoires in COVID-19. The repertoire was sequenced with immunoSEQ multiplex PCR; TCRdb's copy has only in-frame clones and lacks some. The table records some 73,000 clones, approximately 89% of them present only once. The germline V gene encodes CDR1 LNHDA and CDR2 SQIVND (reference sequence). The CDR3 contains 16 residues. The V end was cut by 1 base, the J end by 5 bases, with 14 bases between. This chain joins TRBV19 and TRBJ1-4, with D possibly matching TRBD1 (5 bases). Material for sequencing was peripheral blood. The receptor was isolated from a woman older than 75 with active or convalescent COVID-19. This CDR3 reads CASSIASGGANEKLFF. CDR3 DNA sequence: TGTGCCAGTAGTATAGCTTCCGGAGGGGCGAATGAAAAACTGTTTTTT.